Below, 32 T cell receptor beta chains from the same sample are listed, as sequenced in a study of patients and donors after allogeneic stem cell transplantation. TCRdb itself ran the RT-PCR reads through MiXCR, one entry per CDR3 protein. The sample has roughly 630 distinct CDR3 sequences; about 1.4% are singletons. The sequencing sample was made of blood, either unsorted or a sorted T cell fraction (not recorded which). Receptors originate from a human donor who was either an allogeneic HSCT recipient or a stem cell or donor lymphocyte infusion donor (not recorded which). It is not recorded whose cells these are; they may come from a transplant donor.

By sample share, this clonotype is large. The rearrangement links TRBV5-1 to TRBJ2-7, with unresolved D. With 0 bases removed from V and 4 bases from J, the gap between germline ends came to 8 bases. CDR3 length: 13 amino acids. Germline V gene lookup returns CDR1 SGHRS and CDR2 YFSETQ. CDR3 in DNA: TGCGCCAGCAGCTTGGATGCTAGATACGAGCAGTACTTC. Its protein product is CASSLDARYEQYF.

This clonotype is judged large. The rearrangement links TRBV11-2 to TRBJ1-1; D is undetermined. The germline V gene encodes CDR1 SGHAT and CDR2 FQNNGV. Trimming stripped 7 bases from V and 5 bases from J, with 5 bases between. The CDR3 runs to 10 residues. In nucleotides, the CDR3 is TGTGCCAGCACCCAAACTGAAGCTTTCTTT. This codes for CASTQTEAFF.

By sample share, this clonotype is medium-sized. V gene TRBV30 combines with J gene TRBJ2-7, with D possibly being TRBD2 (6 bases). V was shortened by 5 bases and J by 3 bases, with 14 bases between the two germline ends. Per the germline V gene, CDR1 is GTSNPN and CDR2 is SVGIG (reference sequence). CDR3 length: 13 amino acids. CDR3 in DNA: TGTGCCTGGGCCGCCGGGAGCTTCTACGAGCAGTACTTC. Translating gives CAWAAGSFYEQYF.

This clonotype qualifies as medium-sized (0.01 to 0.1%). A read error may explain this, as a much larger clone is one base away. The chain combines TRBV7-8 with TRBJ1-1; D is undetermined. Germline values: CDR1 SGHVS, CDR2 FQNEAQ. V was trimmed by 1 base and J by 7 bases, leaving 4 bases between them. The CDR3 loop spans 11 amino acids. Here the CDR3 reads CASSLGHEAFF. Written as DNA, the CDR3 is TGTGCCAGCAGCTTAGGGCATGAAGCTTTCTTT.

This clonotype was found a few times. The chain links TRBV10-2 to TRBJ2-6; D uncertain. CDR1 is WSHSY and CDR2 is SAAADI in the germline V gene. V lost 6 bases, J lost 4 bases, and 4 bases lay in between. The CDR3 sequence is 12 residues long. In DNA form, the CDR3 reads TGCGCCAGCAGCCCCGGGGCCAACGTCCTGACTTTC. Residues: CASSPGANVLTF.

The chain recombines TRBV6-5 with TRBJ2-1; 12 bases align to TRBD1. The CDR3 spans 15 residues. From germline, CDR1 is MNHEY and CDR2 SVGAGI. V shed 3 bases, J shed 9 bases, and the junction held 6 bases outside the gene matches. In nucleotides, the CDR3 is TGTGCCAGCAGTTATTGGGACAGGGGGCCGGTTGAGCAGTTCTTC. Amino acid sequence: CASSYWDRGPVEQFF.

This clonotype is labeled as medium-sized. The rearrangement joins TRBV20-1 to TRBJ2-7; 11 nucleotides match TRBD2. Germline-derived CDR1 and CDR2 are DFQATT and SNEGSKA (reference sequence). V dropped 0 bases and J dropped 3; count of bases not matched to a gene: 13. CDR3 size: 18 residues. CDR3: CSARDFLNPTSGGYEQYF. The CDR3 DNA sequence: TGCAGTGCTAGAGATTTCCTCAACCCCACTAGCGGGGGCTACGAGCAGTACTTC.

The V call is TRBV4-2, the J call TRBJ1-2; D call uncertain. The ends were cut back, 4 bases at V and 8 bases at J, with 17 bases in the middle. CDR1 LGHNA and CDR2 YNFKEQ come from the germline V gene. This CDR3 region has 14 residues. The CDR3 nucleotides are TGTGCCAGCAGCCTGGGTCATGGGCCGGACGGCTACACCTTC. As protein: CASSLGHGPDGYTF.

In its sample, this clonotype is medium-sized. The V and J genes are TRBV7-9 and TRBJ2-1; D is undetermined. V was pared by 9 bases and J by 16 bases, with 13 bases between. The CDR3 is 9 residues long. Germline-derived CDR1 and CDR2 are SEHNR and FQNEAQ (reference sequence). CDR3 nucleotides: TGTGCCAGGTACAACCCTCGATTCTTC. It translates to CARYNPRFF.

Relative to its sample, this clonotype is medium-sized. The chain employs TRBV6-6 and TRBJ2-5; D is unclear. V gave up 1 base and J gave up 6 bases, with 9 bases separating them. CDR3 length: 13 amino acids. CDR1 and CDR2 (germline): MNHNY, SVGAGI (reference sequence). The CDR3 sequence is CASSYFGRKTQYF. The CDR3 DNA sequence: TGTGCCAGCAGTTACTTTGGACGGAAGACCCAGTACTTC.

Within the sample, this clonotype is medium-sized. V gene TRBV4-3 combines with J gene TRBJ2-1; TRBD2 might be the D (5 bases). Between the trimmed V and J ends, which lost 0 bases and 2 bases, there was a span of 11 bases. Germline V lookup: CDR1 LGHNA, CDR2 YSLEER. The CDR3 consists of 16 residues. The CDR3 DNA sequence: TGCGCCAGCAGCCAAGATCAAGCGGTTCCCTACAATGAGCAGTTCTTC. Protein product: CASSQDQAVPYNEQFF.

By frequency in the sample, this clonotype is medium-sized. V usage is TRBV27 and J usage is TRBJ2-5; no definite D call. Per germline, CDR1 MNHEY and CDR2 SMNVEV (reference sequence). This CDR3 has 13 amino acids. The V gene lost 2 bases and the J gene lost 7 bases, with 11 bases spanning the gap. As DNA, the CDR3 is TGTGCCAGCAGTTTAGTGGATCGTGGGACCCAGTACTTC. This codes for CASSLVDRGTQYF.

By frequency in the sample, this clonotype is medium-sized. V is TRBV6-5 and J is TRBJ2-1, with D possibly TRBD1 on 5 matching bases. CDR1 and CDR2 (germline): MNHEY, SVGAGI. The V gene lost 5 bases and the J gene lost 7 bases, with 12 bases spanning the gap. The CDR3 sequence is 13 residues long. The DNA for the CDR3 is TGTGCCAGCAGTAACTATCAGGGTAATGAGCAGTTCTTC. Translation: CASSNYQGNEQFF.

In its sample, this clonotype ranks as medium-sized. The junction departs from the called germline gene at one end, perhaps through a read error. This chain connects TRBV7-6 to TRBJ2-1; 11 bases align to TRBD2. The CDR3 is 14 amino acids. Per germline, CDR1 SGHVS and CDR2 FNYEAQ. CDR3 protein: CASRLAGGSDEQFF. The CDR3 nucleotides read TGTGCCAGCAGATTAGCGGGAGGGAGCGATGAGCAGTTCTTC. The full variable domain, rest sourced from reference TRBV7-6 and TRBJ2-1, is GAGVSQSPRYKVTKRGQDVALRCDPISGHVSLYWYRQALGQGPEFLTYFNYEAQQDKSGLPNDRFSAERPEGSISTLTIQRTEQRDSAMYRCASRLAGGSDEQFFGPGTRLTVL.

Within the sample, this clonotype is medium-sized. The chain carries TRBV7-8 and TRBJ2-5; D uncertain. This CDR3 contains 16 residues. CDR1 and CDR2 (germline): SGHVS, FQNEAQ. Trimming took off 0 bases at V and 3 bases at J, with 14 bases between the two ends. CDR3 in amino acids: CASSLAMGFGKETQYF. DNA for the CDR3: TGTGCCAGCAGCTTAGCGATGGGCTTTGGCAAAGAGACCCAGTACTTC.

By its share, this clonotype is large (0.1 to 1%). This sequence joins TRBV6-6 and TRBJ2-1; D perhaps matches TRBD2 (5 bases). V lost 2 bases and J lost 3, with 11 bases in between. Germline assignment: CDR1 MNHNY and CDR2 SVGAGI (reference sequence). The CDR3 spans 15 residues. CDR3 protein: CASSYESRGYNEQFF. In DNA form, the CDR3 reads TGTGCCAGCAGTTACGAGTCCCGGGGCTACAATGAGCAGTTCTTC.

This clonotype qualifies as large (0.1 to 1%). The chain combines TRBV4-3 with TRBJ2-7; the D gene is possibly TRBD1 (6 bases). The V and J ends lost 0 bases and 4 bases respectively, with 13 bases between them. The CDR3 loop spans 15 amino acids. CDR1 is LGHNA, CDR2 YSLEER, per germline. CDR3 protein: CASSQDRGDRYEQYF. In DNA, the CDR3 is TGCGCCAGCAGCCAAGATCGGGGAGACAGGTACGAGCAGTACTTC.

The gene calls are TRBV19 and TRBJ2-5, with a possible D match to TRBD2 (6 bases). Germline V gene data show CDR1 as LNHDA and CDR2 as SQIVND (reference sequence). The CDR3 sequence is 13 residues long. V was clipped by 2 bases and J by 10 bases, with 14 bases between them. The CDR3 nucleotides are TGTGCCAGTAGTATAAGCGGCGGGGCGGACCAGTACTTC. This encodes CASSISGGADQYF. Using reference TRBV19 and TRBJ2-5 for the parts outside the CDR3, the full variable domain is DGGITQSPKYLFRKEGQNVTLSCEQNLNHDAMYWYRQDPGQGLRLIYYSQIVNDFQKGDIAEGYSVSREKKESFPLTVTSAQKNPTAFYLCASSISGGADQYFGPGTRLLVL.

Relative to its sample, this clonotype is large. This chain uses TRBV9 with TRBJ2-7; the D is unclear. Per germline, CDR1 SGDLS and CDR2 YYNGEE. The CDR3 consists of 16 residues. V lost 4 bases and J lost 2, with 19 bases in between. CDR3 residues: CASSSSPKVAPYEQYF. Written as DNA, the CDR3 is TGTGCCAGCAGCTCCAGCCCCAAAGTGGCCCCCTACGAGCAGTACTTC.

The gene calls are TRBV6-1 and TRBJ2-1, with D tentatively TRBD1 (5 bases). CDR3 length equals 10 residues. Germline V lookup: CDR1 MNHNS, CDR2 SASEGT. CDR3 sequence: CGAGYNEQFF. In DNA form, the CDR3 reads TGTGGGGCAGGGTACAATGAGCAGTTCTTC.

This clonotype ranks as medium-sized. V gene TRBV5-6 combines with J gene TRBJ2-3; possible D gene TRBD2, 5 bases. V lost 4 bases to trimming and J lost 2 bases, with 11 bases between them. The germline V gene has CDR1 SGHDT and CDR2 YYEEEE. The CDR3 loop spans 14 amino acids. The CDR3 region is CASSLLDSTDTQYF. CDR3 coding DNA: TGTGCCAGCAGCCTCTTGGACTCCACAGATACGCAGTATTTT.

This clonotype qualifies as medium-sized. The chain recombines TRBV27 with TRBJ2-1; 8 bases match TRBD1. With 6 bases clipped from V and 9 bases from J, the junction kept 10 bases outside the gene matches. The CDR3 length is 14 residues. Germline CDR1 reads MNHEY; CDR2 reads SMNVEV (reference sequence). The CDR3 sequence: CASRDPGQAIEQFF. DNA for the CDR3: TGTGCCAGCAGGGATCCGGGACAGGCAATTGAGCAGTTCTTC.

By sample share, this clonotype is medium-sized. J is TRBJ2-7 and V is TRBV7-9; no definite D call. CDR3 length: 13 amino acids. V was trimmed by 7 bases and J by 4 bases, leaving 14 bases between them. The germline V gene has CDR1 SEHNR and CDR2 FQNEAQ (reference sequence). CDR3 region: CASIPSWAYEQYF. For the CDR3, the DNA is TGTGCCAGCATCCCCTCTTGGGCGTACGAGCAGTACTTC.

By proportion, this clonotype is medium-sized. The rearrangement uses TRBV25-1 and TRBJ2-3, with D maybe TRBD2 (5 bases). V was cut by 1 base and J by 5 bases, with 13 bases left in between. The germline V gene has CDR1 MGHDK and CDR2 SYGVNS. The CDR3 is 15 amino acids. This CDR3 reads CASSESAYRGDTQYF. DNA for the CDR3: TGTGCCAGCAGTGAATCGGCATACCGGGGAGATACGCAGTATTTT.

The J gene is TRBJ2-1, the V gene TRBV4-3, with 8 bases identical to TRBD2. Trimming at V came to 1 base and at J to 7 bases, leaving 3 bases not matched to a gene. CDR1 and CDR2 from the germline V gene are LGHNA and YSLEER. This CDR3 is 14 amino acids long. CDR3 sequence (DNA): TGCGCCAGCAGCCAAGGGACTAGCTGGAATGAGCAGTTCTTC. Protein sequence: CASSQGTSWNEQFF.

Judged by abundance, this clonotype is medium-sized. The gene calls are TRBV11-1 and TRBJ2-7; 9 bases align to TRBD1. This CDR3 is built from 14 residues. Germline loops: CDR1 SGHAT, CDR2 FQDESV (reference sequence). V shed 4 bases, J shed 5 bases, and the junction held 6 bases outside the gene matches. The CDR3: CASSSGTGPNEQYF. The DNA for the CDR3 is TGTGCCAGCAGCTCCGGGACAGGGCCCAACGAGCAGTACTTC. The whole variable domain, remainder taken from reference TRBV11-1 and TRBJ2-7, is EAEVAQSPRYKITEKSQAVAFWCDPISGHATLYWYRQILGQGPELLVQFQDESVVDDSQLPKDRFSAERLKGVDSTLKIQPAELGDSAMYLCASSSGTGPNEQYFGPGTRLTVT.

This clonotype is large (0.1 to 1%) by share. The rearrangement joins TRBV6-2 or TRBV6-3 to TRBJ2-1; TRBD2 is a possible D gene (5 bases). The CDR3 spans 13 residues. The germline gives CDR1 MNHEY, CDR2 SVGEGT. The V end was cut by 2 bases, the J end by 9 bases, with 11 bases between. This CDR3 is CASSYGRAGEQFF. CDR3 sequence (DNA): TGTGCCAGCAGTTACGGGCGGGCAGGTGAGCAGTTCTTC.

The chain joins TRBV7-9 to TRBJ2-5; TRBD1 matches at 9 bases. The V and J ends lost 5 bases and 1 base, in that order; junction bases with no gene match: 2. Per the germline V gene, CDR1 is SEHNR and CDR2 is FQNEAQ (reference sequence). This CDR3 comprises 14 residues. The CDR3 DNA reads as TGTGCCAGCAGCAAACAGGGGGCCCAAGAGACCCAGTACTTC. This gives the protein CASSKQGAQETQYF. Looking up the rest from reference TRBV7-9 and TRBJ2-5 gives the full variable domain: DTGVSQNPRHKITKRGQNVTFRCDPISEHNRLYWYRQTLGQGPEFLTYFQNEAQLEKSRLLSDRFSAERPKGSFSTLEIQRTEQGDSAMYLCASSKQGAQETQYFGPGTRLLVL.

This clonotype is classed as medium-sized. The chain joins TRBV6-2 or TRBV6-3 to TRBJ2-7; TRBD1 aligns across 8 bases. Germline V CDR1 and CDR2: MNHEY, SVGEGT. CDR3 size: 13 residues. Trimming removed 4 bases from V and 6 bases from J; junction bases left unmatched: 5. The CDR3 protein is CASSSGQGGEQYF. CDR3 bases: TGTGCCAGCAGTTCCGGACAGGGTGGCGAGCAGTACTTC.

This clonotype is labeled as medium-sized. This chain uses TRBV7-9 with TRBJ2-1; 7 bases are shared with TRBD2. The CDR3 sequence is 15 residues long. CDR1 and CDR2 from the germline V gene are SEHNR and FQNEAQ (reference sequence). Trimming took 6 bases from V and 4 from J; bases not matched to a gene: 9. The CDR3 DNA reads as TGTGCCAGCAGACAGAAGCGGGAAGGATACAATGAGCAGTTCTTC. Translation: CASRQKREGYNEQFF.

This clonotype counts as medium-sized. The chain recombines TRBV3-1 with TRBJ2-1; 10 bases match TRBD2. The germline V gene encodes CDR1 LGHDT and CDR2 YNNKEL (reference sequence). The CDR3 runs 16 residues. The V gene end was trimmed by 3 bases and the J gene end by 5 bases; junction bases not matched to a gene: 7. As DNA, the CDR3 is TGTGCCAGCAGCCACCCGGGGCTAGCGGGAGACAATGAGCAGTTCTTC. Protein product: CASSHPGLAGDNEQFF.

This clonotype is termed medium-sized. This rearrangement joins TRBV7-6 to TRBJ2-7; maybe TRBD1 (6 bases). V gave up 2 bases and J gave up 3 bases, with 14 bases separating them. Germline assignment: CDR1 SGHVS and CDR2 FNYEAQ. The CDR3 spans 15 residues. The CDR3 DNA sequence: TGTGCCAGCAGCTTATCCGGGACATCCTTCTACGAGCAGTACTTC. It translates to CASSLSGTSFYEQYF.